A single sample is the source of the 10 T cell receptor beta chains below, sequenced in a study of control samples from healthy donors and cancer patients. Sequencing was performed with immunoSEQ multiplex PCR; in TCRdb, only in-frame clones are kept and a portion is missing. The table has about 80,000 clones, 91% seen once. Sequenced input: blood. These receptors were taken from a man aged 50 or older in good health.

The chain links TRBV6-1 to TRBJ1-1, with D hard to call. Deletions cut 1 base from V and 5 bases from J, with 8 bases between. Germline V gene data show CDR1 as MNHNS and CDR2 as SASEGT. The CDR3 length is 13 residues. CDR3 bases: TGTGCCAGCAGTGAAGGAATCATGACTGAAGCTTTCTTT. Translated, it gives CASSEGIMTEAFF.

V and J are TRBV6-2 or TRBV6-3 and TRBJ2-5; D call uncertain. Per germline, CDR1 MNHEY and CDR2 SVGEGT. V lost 2 bases and J lost 4, with 5 bases in between. CDR3 length equals 12 residues. The CDR3 reads CASSYGGETQYF. For the CDR3, the DNA is TGTGCCAGCAGTTACGGTGGAGAGACCCAGTACTTC.

The gene calls are TRBV27 and TRBJ1-6; 7 bases are a match to TRBD1. V shed 5 bases, J shed 9 bases, and the junction held 10 bases outside the gene matches. Germline lookup yields CDR1 MNHEY and CDR2 SMNVEV (reference sequence). The CDR3 runs to 15 residues. The CDR3 DNA sequence: TGTGCCAGCAGTGTCGACAGGGACGGGTCTTCACCCCTCCACTTT. Amino acids: CASSVDRDGSSPLHF.

This chain links TRBV13 with TRBJ1-1; the D is unclear. Trimming stripped 0 bases from V and 1 base from J, with 9 bases between. CDR1 and CDR2 (germline): PRHDT, FYEKMQ (reference sequence). The CDR3 consists of 15 residues. The CDR3 loop is CASSLGFLKNTEAFF. The CDR3 bases are TGTGCCAGCAGCTTAGGGTTTTTAAAGAACACTGAAGCTTTCTTT.

The gene calls are TRBV2 and TRBJ2-2, with D unclear. V was shortened by 7 bases and J by 4 bases, with 13 bases between the two germline ends. CDR3 length: 14 residues. Germline V gives CDR1 SNHLY, CDR2 FYNNEI. This CDR3 reads CASKWVEGTGELFF. CDR3 DNA: TGTGCCAGCAAATGGGTAGAAGGCACCGGGGAGCTGTTTTTT.

The count of this clone is one. This chain links TRBV5-6 with TRBJ2-2, with D possibly called TRBD1 or TRBD2 (6 bases each). The germline CDR1 and CDR2 sequences are SGHDT and YYEEEE. This CDR3 contains 15 residues. V lost 6 bases to trimming and J lost 1 base, with 13 bases between them. CDR3 sequence (DNA): TGTGCCAGCAACTCGGGGGCTAAGAACACCGGGGAGCTGTTTTTT. It specifies CASNSGAKNTGELFF.

The rearrangement uses TRBV5-4 and TRBJ1-1, with D unclear. From germline, CDR1 is SGHNT and CDR2 YYREEE (reference sequence). V shed 0 bases and J shed 3 bases, with 6 bases lying between them. This CDR3 is 13 amino acids long. The DNA of the CDR3 is TGTGCCAGCAGCTTGGGGGCCTACACTGAAGCTTTCTTT. Protein: CASSLGAYTEAFF.

V is TRBV25-1 and J is TRBJ1-1, with D possibly TRBD1 on 5 matching bases. This CDR3 has 17 amino acids. Germline CDR1 MGHDK, CDR2 SYGVNS. Trimming stripped 1 base from V and 0 bases from J, with 15 bases between. The CDR3 sequence: CASSEFESGMMNTEAFF. The CDR3 DNA follows: TGTGCCAGCAGTGAATTTGAATCAGGGATGATGAACACTGAAGCTTTCTTT. Full variable domain (missing parts from reference TRBV25-1 and TRBJ1-1): EADIYQTPRYLVIGTGKKITLECSQTMGHDKMYWYQQDPGMELHLIHYSYGVNSTEKGDLSSESTVSRIRTEHFPLTLESARPSHTSQYLCASSEFESGMMNTEAFFGQGTRLTVV.

V and J are TRBV7-8 and TRBJ1-5; D perhaps matches TRBD1 (6 bases). Trimming left V 0 bases short and J 5 bases short, with 8 bases between. This CDR3 spans 14 amino acids. Germline lookup yields CDR1 SGHVS and CDR2 FQNEAQ. The chain's CDR3 is CASSLAQGYQPQHF. DNA of the CDR3: TGTGCCAGCAGCTTAGCGCAGGGGTATCAGCCCCAGCATTTT.

J is TRBJ1-3 and V is TRBV12-3 or TRBV12-4; D is uncertain. Trimming took off 2 bases at V and 8 bases at J, with 4 bases between the two ends. This CDR3 is 11 amino acids long. The CDR3 sequence is CASSLPYTIYF. CDR3 nucleotide sequence: TGTGCCAGCAGTTTACCGTACACCATATATTTT.